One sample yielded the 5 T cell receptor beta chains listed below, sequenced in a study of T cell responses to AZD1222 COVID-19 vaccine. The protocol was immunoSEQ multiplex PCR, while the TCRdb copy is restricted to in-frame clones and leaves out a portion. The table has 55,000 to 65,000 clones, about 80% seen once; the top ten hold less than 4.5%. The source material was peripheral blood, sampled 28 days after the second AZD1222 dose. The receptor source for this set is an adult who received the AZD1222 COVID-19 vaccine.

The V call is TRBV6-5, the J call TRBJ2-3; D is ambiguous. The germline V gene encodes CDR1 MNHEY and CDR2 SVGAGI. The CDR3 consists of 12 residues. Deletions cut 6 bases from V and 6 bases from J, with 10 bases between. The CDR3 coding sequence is TGTGCCAGCAGATCCTACGCGGATACGCAGTATTTT. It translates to CASRSYADTQYF.

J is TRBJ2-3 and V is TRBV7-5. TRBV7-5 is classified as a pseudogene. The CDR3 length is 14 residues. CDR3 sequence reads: CARSLSVGWDTQYF. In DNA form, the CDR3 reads TGTGCCAGAAGCTTATCGGTCGGATGGGATACGCAGTATTTT.

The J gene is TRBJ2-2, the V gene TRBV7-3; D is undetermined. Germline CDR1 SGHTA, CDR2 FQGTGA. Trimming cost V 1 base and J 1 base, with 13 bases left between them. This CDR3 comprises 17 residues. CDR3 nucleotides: TGTGCCAGCAGCTTAATCCCCCCGGGCCAGAACACCGGGGAGCTGTTTTTT. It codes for CASSLIPPGQNTGELFF.

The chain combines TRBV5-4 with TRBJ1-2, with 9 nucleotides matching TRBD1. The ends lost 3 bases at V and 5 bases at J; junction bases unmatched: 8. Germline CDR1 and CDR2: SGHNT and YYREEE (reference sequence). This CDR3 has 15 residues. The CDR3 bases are TGTGCCAGCAGCTCCGGAGGACAGGGGTCTTATGGCTACACCTTC. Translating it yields CASSSGGQGSYGYTF.

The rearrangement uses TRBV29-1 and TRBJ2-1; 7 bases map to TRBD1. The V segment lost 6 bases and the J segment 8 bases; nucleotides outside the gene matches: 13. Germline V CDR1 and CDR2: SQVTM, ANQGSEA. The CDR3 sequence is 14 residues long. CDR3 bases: TGCAGCGTGGACCGGACAGGAGGCATGGATGAGCAGTTCTTC. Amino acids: CSVDRTGGMDEQFF.